Shown below are 19 T cell receptor beta chains from a single sample sequenced in a study of blood T cell repertoires in COVID-19. Profiled with immunoSEQ multiplex PCR; TCRdb holds only in-frame clones, not every one. The repertoire holds over 300,000 clones, with 90% as singletons. The sequenced sample consisted of peripheral blood. These receptors all come from a man aged 18-30 years with active or convalescent COVID-19.

This rearrangement joins TRBV27 to TRBJ2-7, with TRBD1 as a possible D gene (8 bases). CDR1 MNHEY and CDR2 SMNVEV come from the germline V gene (reference sequence). Trimming took off 10 bases at V and 4 bases at J, with 20 bases between the two ends. The CDR3 has 14 amino acids. The CDR3 coding sequence is TGTGCCACCGGACTAGGACAGGGTTTTTACGAGCAGTACTTC. Its protein is CATGLGQGFYEQYF.

V gene TRBV13 combines with J gene TRBJ2-7; D is ambiguous. This CDR3 spans 12 amino acids. Germline V gives CDR1 PRHDT, CDR2 FYEKMQ (reference sequence). Trimming stripped 1 base from V and 4 bases from J, with 5 bases between. The CDR3: CASSLEQYEQYF. The CDR3 DNA is TGTGCCAGCAGCTTAGAACAGTACGAGCAGTACTTC.

This rearrangement joins TRBV11-2 to TRBJ1-1; TRBD1 matches 11 bases. Per germline, CDR1 SGHAT and CDR2 FQNNGV. CDR3 length equals 15 residues. The junction had 6 bases not matched to a gene; V was cut back by 4 bases and J by 5 bases. Here the CDR3 reads CASSWTGTGGTEAFF. Written as DNA, the CDR3 is TGTGCCAGCAGCTGGACCGGGACAGGGGGAACTGAAGCTTTCTTT.

V gene TRBV28 combines with J gene TRBJ2-7; perhaps TRBD2 as D (5 bases). V was pared by 5 bases and J by 2 bases, with 13 bases between. This CDR3 is 14 amino acids long. From germline, CDR1 is MDHEN and CDR2 SYDVKM. This CDR3 reads CASSSGLRTYEQYF. In DNA, the CDR3 is TGTGCCAGCAGTAGTGGACTGAGGACCTACGAGCAGTACTTC.

The V and J genes are TRBV11-3 and TRBJ1-3; D ambiguous. Deletions cut 0 bases from V and 3 bases from J, with 3 bases between. The germline gives CDR1 SGHNT, CDR2 YENEEA. CDR3 size: 13 residues. CDR3 amino acids: CASSLDYGNTIYF. For the CDR3, the DNA is TGTGCCAGCAGCTTAGATTATGGAAACACCATATATTTT.

The V call is TRBV24-1, the J call TRBJ2-7; D is undetermined. V lost 3 bases, J lost 1 base, and 12 bases lay in between. The germline V gene has CDR1 KGHDR and CDR2 SFDVKD. This CDR3 spans 15 amino acids. The CDR3 bases are TGTGCCACCAGTGATGTTGGCGACGGGTCCTACGAGCAGTACTTC. Protein: CATSDVGDGSYEQYF.

Of note for this clone: This specimen includes other DNA sequences encoding the same CDR3. This chain connects TRBV28 to TRBJ2-7; no clear D gene. The CDR3 has 11 residues. Trimming stripped 6 bases from V and 3 bases from J, with 6 bases between. Germline V gene lookup returns CDR1 MDHEN and CDR2 SYDVKM. The CDR3 region is CASSRDYEQYF. CDR3 DNA sequence: TGTGCCAGCAGCCGCGACTACGAGCAGTACTTC.

The CDR3 region has the DNA TGTGCCAGCAGCTTGGATCCAGGGGTTGGAAACACCATATATTTT. It is translated as CASSLDPGVGNTIYF. The rearrangement joins TRBV5-8 to TRBJ1-3; D perhaps matches TRBD1 (6 bases). Trimming removed 0 bases at V and 3 bases at J, with 10 bases between. This CDR3 region has 15 residues. Germline CDR1 and CDR2: SGHTS and YDEGEE.

The chain carries TRBV7-2 and TRBJ2-7; no definite D call. This CDR3 spans 13 amino acids. V lost 1 base, J lost 0 bases, and 4 bases lay in between. Germline assignment: CDR1 SGHTA and CDR2 FQGNSA. In DNA, the CDR3 is TGTGCCAGCAGCTTAGGTATCTCCTACGAGCAGTACTTC. Translation: CASSLGISYEQYF. The complete variable domain, with remaining parts taken from reference TRBV7-2 and TRBJ2-7, reads GAGVSQSPSNKVTEKGKDVELRCDPISGHTALYWYRQSLGQGLEFLIYFQGNSAPDKSGLPSDRFSAERTGGSVSTLTIQRTQQEDSAVYLCASSLGISYEQYFGPGTRLTVT.

About this clone: This is likely a read error, given that the CDR3 carries no conserved phenylalanine or tryptophan at its end. Because the CDR3's place on the DNA is in doubt, the DNA is left out and the CDR3 is given as listed by TCRdb. The V call is TRBV6-6, the J call TRBJ2-7; the table's D call of TRBD2 was not tested on the DNA. The CDR3 is 11 residues long, counting both termini. Germline V CDR1 and CDR2: MNHNY, SVGAGI (reference sequence). The CDR3 protein is CASSQRRVPEN.

This chain uses TRBV11-2 with TRBJ1-1; D unclear. V lost 5 bases to trimming and J lost 0 bases, with 10 bases between them. The length of the CDR3 is 14 residues. Germline CDR1 reads SGHAT; CDR2 reads FQNNGV. CDR3 sequence reads: CASSPPQLNTEAFF. The CDR3 nucleotides are TGTGCCAGCAGCCCCCCGCAGTTGAACACTGAAGCTTTCTTT. The variable domain in full, completed from reference TRBV11-2 and TRBJ1-1, reads EAGVAQSPRYKIIEKRQSVAFWCNPISGHATLYWYQQILGQGPKLLIQFQNNGVVDDSQLPKDRFSAERLKGVDSTLKIQPAKLEDSAVYLCASSPPQLNTEAFFGQGTRLTVV.

The chain employs TRBV19 and TRBJ1-5; possibly TRBD1 for D (6 bases). V was clipped by 9 bases and J by 6 bases, with 18 bases between them. Germline V lookup: CDR1 LNHDA, CDR2 SQIVND (reference sequence). The CDR3 has 14 residues. The CDR3 bases are TGTGCCAGCCAGAACAGGGCGGGAGGTCAGCCCCAGCATTTT. Protein sequence: CASQNRAGGQPQHF.

The rearrangement links TRBV7-9 to TRBJ2-5; 7 positions agree with TRBD2. In germline, CDR1 is SEHNR, CDR2 FQNEAQ (reference sequence). CDR3 length: 16 residues. J was trimmed by 4 bases and V by 6 bases; bases with no gene match: 14. The CDR3 bases are TGTGCCAGCAGTCCAACCCAGCGGGAAGGTGTAGAGACCCAGTACTTC. It encodes CASSPTQREGVETQYF.

This clone appeared once. The chain carries TRBV12-3 or TRBV12-4 and TRBJ2-6; no clear D. V lost 2 bases and J lost 12, with 11 bases in between. This CDR3 is built from 13 residues. The CDR3 DNA follows: TGTGCCAGCAGTTTAAGTCCTGACTCCGTCCTGACTTTC. This encodes CASSLSPDSVLTF.

This chain joins TRBV7-2 and TRBJ1-5; D ambiguous. Trimming left V 2 bases short and J 3 bases short, with 17 bases between. From germline, CDR1 is SGHTA and CDR2 FQGNSA. This CDR3 is built from 17 residues. The CDR3 nucleotides are TGTGCCAGCAGCTTAATTTGGGTGCGGGAATTCAATCAGCCCCAGCATTTT. The encoded protein is CASSLIWVREFNQPQHF.

This clone occurred once. The chain has TRBV5-1 and TRBJ1-1; D unclear. Trimming cost V 2 bases and J 3 bases, with 8 bases left between them. CDR1 is SGHRS and CDR2 is YFSETQ in the germline V gene. CDR3 size: 13 residues. CDR3 region: CASSFQVYTEAFF. CDR3 DNA sequence: TGCGCCAGCAGCTTTCAGGTTTACACTGAAGCTTTCTTT.

This chain uses TRBV9 with TRBJ1-2; D may be TRBD1 (6 bases). CDR1 and CDR2 (germline): SGDLS, YYNGEE. The ends were cut back, 10 bases at V and 6 bases at J, with 16 bases in the middle. CDR3 length equals 12 residues. CDR3 in amino acids: CALPGGAHGYTF. The CDR3 DNA sequence: TGTGCCCTTCCGGGGGGCGCGCATGGCTACACCTTC.

The V gene is TRBV18, the J gene TRBJ1-1, with D maybe TRBD1 (5 bases). Trimming took 3 bases from V and 7 from J, leaving 12 bases between them. Germline V gene data show CDR1 as KGHSH and CDR2 as LQKENI. This CDR3 spans 13 amino acids. The CDR3: CASSPTGDFEAFF. The CDR3 DNA is TGTGCCAGCTCACCCACAGGAGACTTTGAAGCTTTCTTT.

The J gene is TRBJ2-7, the V gene TRBV11-2; D is unresolved. The V end lost 2 bases, the J end lost 5 bases, and 4 bases lay between the germline ends. Germline CDR1 SGHAT, CDR2 FQNNGV. The CDR3 runs to 11 residues. The CDR3 coding sequence is TGTGCCAGCAGCTTAACAAACGAGCAGTACTTC. Translated: CASSLTNEQYF.